Below, 15 T cell receptor beta chains from the same sample are listed, as sequenced in a study of T-cell memory formation after mild COVID-19. TCRdb called the 5' RACE reads again in MiXCR, with one record for every CDR3 protein. The top ten hold 12% of the sample, which has roughly 450,000 distinct CDR3 sequences, 15% to 20% seen once. Sequenced material: PBMCs or a T cell subset sorted from them (not recorded which). The receptors were sampled from an adult woman who had mild COVID-19 (a few samples of this study predate the infection). Cell type and time point are not known.

This clonotype came up many times. The rearrangement joins TRBV7-2 to TRBJ2-3; no clear D. This CDR3 is built from 13 residues. Germline lookup yields CDR1 SGHTA and CDR2 FQGNSA. Between the trimmed V and J ends, which lost 2 bases and 3 bases, there was a span of 6 bases. CDR3 region: CASSLWLTDTQYF. The CDR3 region has the DNA TGTGCCAGCAGCTTATGGCTGACAGATACGCAGTATTTT.

In its sample, this clonotype was seen a few times. The rearrangement links TRBV7-9 to TRBJ2-7; the D gene is possibly TRBD2 (5 bases). CDR3 size: 16 residues. CDR1 and CDR2 from the germline V gene are SEHNR and FQNEAQ (reference sequence). V shed 1 base and J shed 4 bases, with 17 bases lying between them. CDR3 DNA: TGTGCCAGCAGCTTAGATGAGGGAAGGCTGGAATACGAGCAGTACTTC. Amino acid sequence: CASSLDEGRLEYEQYF.

This clonotype was seen many times. The V call is TRBV7-2, the J call TRBJ2-5, with D tentatively TRBD1 or TRBD2 (5 bases each). The V end was cut by 3 bases, the J end by 3 bases, with 11 bases between. The CDR3 has 14 amino acids. Germline CDR1 SGHTA, CDR2 FQGNSA. The CDR3 nucleotides read TGTGCCAGCAGCTTCCGGGACCAAAAAGAGACCCAGTACTTC. This sequence encodes CASSFRDQKETQYF.

A few counts support this clonotype. V and J are TRBV25-1 and TRBJ2-7, with TRBD1 matching 7 bases. With 4 bases clipped from V and 1 base from J, the junction kept 10 bases outside the gene matches. The CDR3 runs to 16 residues. Per the germline V gene, CDR1 is MGHDK and CDR2 is SYGVNS. The CDR3 spells CASSGTPGQSSYEQYF. DNA of the CDR3: TGTGCCAGCAGTGGGACGCCGGGACAGTCGTCCTACGAGCAGTACTTC.

The sample holds one count of this clonotype. The V call is TRBV6-1, the J call TRBJ2-1, with 8 bases lining up with TRBD1. The CDR3 has 13 amino acids. The V gene end was trimmed by 8 bases and the J gene end by 3 bases; junction bases not matched to a gene: 3. The germline V gene has CDR1 MNHNS and CDR2 SASEGT. CDR3 residues: CASFTGGYNEQFF. The CDR3 DNA reads as TGTGCCAGCTTTACAGGGGGCTACAATGAGCAGTTCTTC.

This chain connects TRBV28 to TRBJ2-7; 8 positions match TRBD2. Germline V gene sequence: CDR1 MDHEN, CDR2 SYDVKM. This CDR3 has 14 amino acids. The J segment lost 3 bases and the V segment lost 8 bases, leaving 9 bases of the junction unmatched. The CDR3 region has the DNA TGTGCCAGCGCCGCGGGGGGTCTCGACTACGAGCAGTACTTC. Protein sequence: CASAAGGLDYEQYF.

This clonotype was observed at least ten times. This chain joins TRBV25-1 and TRBJ1-6, with TRBD1 as a possible D gene (5 bases). The length of the CDR3 is 15 residues. V lost 0 bases, J lost 9 bases, and 12 bases lay in between. The V gene's germline CDR1 is MGHDK and CDR2 SYGVNS. Here the CDR3 DNA reads TGTGCCAGCAGTGAATATTTGGGGGGGGGTTCACCCCTCCACTTT. It encodes CASSEYLGGGSPLHF.

V is TRBV9 and J is TRBJ1-4, with TRBD1 identical over 10 bases. This CDR3 is 15 amino acids long. Germline V gene sequence: CDR1 SGDLS, CDR2 YYNGEE. Unmatched junction bases numbered 3, after V lost 3 bases and J lost 4 bases. CDR3 sequence: CASSGQGAFNEKLFF. In DNA, the CDR3 is TGTGCCAGCAGCGGACAGGGGGCCTTTAATGAAAAACTGTTTTTT.

This chain joins TRBV7-9 and TRBJ2-7; either TRBD1 or TRBD2 may supply D (5 bases each). The germline gives CDR1 SEHNR, CDR2 FQNEAQ (reference sequence). Trimming took off 4 bases at V and 2 bases at J, with 18 bases between the two ends. The CDR3 length is 16 residues. In DNA form, the CDR3 reads TGTGCCAGCAGCTCTTACCGGGGACCACCGACCTACGAGCAGTACTTC. It is translated as CASSSYRGPPTYEQYF.

The chain recombines TRBV10-3 with TRBJ1-1; no reliable D call. V lost 0 bases and J lost 0, with 2 bases in between. Germline lookup yields CDR1 ENHRY and CDR2 SYGVKD. The length of the CDR3 is 13 residues. DNA of the CDR3: TGTGCCATCAGTGAGTCATTGAACACTGAAGCTTTCTTT. Translation: CAISESLNTEAFF.

CDR3 in DNA: TGTGCCAGCTCACTCCATGGAGAGGAAACAGATACGCAGTATTTT. This codes for CASSLHGEETDTQYF. The chain joins TRBV18 to TRBJ2-3; D not resolved. Looked up from germline, CDR1 is KGHSH and CDR2 is LQKENI. The length of the CDR3 is 15 residues. V was cut by 4 bases and J by 3 bases, with 14 bases left in between. The complete variable domain, with remaining parts taken from reference TRBV18 and TRBJ2-3, reads NAGVMQNPRHLVRRRGQEARLRCSPMKGHSHVYWYRQLPEEGLKFMVYLQKENIIDESGMPKERFSAEFPKEGPSILRIQQVVRGDSAAYFCASSLHGEETDTQYFGPGTRLTVL.

This clonotype was found a few times. This sequence joins TRBV30 and TRBJ1-5, with D hard to call. CDR3 length: 13 residues. Germline CDR1 and CDR2: GTSNPN and SVGIG (reference sequence). V lost 2 bases to trimming and J lost 2 bases, with 7 bases between them. The CDR3 spells CAWSSQGNQPQHF. CDR3 in DNA: TGTGCCTGGAGTAGCCAGGGCAATCAGCCCCAGCATTTT.

The chain combines TRBV7-6 with TRBJ2-7; TRBD1 agrees at 8 bases. CDR1 and CDR2 from the germline V gene are SGHVS and FNYEAQ. The CDR3 runs to 15 residues. The trim removed 3 bases at V and 2 bases at J, leaving 6 bases unmatched. The CDR3 region is CASSFRQGNTYEQYF. CDR3 nucleotides: TGTGCCAGCAGCTTCCGACAGGGGAACACCTACGAGCAGTACTTC.

This clonotype has more than one count but fewer than ten. Relative to the germline gene, one junction end is altered; a read error may explain this. This chain uses TRBV11-3 with TRBJ2-3; 8 bases are shared with TRBD2. Germline V gene lookup returns CDR1 SGHNT and CDR2 YENEEA. The CDR3 has 15 amino acids. The CDR3 nucleotides read TGTGCCAGCAGCCGGGAGGGAGCGGGCACGGATACGCAGTATTTT. This gives the protein CASSREGAGTDTQYF.

The V and J genes are TRBV6-2 or TRBV6-3 and TRBJ1-1; D remains unclear. CDR1 is MNHEY and CDR2 is SVGEGT in the germline V gene. CDR3 length equals 15 residues. Trimming left V 3 bases short and J 11 bases short, with 22 bases between. In DNA form, the CDR3 reads TGTGCCAGCAGTTATCCCTCTAGCCGCGGCTTTTGGGCTTTCTTT. Translated, it gives CASSYPSSRGFWAFF.